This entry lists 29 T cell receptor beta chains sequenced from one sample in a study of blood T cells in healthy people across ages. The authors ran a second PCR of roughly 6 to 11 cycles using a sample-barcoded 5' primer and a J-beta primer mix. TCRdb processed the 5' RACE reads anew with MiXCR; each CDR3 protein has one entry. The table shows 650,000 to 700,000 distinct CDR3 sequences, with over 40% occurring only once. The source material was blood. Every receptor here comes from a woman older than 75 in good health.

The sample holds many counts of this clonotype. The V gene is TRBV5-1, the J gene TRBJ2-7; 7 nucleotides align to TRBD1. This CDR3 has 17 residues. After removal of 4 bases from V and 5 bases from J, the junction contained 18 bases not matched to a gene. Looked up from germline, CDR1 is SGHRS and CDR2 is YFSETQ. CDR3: CASSPTTGRPGADEQYF. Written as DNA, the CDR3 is TGCGCCAGCAGCCCAACGACAGGGAGACCAGGTGCGGACGAGCAGTACTTC.

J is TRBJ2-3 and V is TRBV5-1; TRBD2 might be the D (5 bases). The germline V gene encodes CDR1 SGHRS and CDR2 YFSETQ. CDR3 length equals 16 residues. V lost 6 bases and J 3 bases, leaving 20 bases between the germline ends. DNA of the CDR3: TGCGCCAGCAAGCGGCTAGCATCCCTAGGTACAGATACGCAGTATTTT. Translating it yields CASKRLASLGTDTQYF.

CDR3 amino acids: CSATAGATDTQYF. The DNA of the CDR3 is TGCAGTGCCACAGCGGGAGCCACAGATACGCAGTATTTT. The genes are TRBV20-1 and TRBJ2-3, with 8 bases aligning to TRBD2. The V gene end was trimmed by 6 bases and the J gene end by 2 bases; junction bases not matched to a gene: 4. Germline CDR1 reads DFQATT; CDR2 reads SNEGSKA (reference sequence). There are 13 residues in the CDR3.

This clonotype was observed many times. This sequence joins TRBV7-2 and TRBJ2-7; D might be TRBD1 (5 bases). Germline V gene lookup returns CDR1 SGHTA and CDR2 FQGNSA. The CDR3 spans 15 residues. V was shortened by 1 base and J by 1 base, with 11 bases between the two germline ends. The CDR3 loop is CASSLELGPSYEQYF. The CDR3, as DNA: TGTGCCAGCAGCTTAGAATTGGGGCCATCCTACGAGCAGTACTTC.

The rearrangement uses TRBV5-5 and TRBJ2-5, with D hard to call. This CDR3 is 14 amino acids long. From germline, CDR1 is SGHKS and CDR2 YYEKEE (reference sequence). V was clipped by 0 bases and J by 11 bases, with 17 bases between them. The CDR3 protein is CASSLGPSYNEQYF. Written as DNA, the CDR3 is TGTGCCAGCAGCTTGGGACCGAGCTACAATGAGCAGTACTTC. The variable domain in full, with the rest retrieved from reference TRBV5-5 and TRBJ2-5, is DAGVTQSPTHLIKTRGQQVTLRCSPISGHKSVSWYQQVLGQGPQFIFQYYEKEERGRGNFPDRFSARQFPNYSSELNVNALLLGDSALYLCASSLGPSYNEQYFGPGTRLLVL.

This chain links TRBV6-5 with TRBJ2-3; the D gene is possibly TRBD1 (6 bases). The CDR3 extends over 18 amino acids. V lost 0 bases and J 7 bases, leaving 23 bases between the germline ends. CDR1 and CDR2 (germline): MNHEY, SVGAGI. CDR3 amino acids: CASSYSSVLFKGVHTQYF. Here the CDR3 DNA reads TGTGCCAGCAGTTACTCCTCTGTATTATTTAAGGGGGTACATACGCAGTATTTT.

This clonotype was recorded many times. CDR3 sequence reads: CASSQATLTGQGAYEQYF. In nucleotides, the CDR3 is TGTGCCAGCAGCCAAGCTACCCTGACAGGACAGGGCGCCTACGAGCAGTACTTC. The rearrangement joins TRBV4-2 to TRBJ2-7, with 8 positions matching TRBD1. With 1 base clipped from V and 2 bases from J, the junction kept 13 bases outside the gene matches. In germline, CDR1 is LGHNA, CDR2 YNFKEQ. This CDR3 region has 18 residues.

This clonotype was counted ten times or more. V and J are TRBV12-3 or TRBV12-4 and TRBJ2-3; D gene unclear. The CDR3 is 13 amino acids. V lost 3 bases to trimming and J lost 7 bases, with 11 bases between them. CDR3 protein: CASSFSGAYTQYF. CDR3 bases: TGTGCCAGCAGTTTCAGTGGAGCCTATACGCAGTATTTT.

CDR3: CASSLVTGTSYEQYF. CDR3 nucleotide sequence: TGTGCCAGCAGCTTAGTAACAGGAACTTCCTACGAGCAGTACTTC. V and J are TRBV7-2 and TRBJ2-7; D might be TRBD1 (5 bases). CDR3 length equals 15 residues. With 1 base removed from V and 1 base from J, the gap between germline ends came to 11 bases. From germline, CDR1 is SGHTA and CDR2 FQGNSA. Full variable domain (remainder filled in from reference TRBV7-2 and TRBJ2-7): GAGVSQSPSNKVTEKGKDVELRCDPISGHTALYWYRQSLGQGLEFLIYFQGNSAPDKSGLPSDRFSAERTGGSVSTLTIQRTQQEDSAVYLCASSLVTGTSYEQYFGPGTRLTVT.

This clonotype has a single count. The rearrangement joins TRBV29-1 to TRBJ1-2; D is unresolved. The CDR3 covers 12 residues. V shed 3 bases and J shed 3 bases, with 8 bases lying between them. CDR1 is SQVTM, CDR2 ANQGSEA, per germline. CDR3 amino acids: CSVEANYYGYTF. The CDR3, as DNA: TGCAGCGTTGAGGCAAACTACTATGGCTACACCTTC.

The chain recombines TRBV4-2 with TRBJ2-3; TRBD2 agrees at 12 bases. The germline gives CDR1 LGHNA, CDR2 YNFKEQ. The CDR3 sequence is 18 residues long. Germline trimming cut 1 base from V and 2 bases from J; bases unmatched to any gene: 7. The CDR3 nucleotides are TGTGCCAGCAGCCAAGCTACTAGCGGGGGGACCTACACAGATACGCAGTATTTT. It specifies CASSQATSGGTYTDTQYF.

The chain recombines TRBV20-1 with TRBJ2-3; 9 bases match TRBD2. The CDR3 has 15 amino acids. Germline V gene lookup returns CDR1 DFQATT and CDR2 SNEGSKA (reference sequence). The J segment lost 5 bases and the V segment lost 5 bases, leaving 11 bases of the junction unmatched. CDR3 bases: TGCAGTGCTCCTGGCGGGAGGGCCCGTGGAGATACGCAGTATTTT. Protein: CSAPGGRARGDTQYF.

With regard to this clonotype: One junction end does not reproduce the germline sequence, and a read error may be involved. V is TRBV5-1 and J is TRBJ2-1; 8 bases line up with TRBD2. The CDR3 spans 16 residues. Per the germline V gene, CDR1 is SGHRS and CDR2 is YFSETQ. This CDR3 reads CAGSWTGLGTGDEQFF. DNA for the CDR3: TGCGCCGGCAGCTGGACGGGACTAGGGACCGGCGATGAGCAGTTCTTC.

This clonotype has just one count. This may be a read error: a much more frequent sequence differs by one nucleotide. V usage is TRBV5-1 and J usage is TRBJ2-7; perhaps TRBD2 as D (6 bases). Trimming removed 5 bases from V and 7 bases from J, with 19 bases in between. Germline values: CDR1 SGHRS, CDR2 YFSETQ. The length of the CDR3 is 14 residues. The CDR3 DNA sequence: TGCGCCAGCAGAATTCCCGCGGGGCCTGGTGAGCAGTACTTC. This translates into CASRIPAGPGEQYF. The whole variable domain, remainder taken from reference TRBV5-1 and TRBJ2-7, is KAGVTQTPRYLIKTRGQQVTLSCSPISGHRSVSWYQQTPGQGLQFLFEYFSETQRNKGNFPGRFSGRQFSNSRSEMNVSTLELGDSALYLCASRIPAGPGEQYFGPGTRLTVT.

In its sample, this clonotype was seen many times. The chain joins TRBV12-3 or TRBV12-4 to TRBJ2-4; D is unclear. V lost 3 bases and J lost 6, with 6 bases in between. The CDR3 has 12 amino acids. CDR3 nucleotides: TGTGCCAGCAGTTTTGGGGTAAACATTCAGTACTTC. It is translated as CASSFGVNIQYF.

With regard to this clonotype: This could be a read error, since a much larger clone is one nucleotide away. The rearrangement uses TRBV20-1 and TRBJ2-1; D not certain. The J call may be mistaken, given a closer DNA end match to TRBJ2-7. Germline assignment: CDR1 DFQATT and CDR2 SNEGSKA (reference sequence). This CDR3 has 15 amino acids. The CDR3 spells CSAPKAVVSYNEQYF. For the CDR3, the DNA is TGCAGTGCTCCAAAGGCAGTTGTATCCTACAATGAGCAGTACTTC.

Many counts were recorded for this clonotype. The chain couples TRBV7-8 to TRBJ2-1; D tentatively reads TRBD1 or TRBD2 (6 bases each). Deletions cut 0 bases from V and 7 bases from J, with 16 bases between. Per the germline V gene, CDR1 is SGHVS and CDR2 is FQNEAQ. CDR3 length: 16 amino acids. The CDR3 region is CASSLAGGLGRNEQFF. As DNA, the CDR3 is TGTGCCAGCAGCTTAGCTGGGGGGCTAGGGAGGAATGAGCAGTTCTTC.

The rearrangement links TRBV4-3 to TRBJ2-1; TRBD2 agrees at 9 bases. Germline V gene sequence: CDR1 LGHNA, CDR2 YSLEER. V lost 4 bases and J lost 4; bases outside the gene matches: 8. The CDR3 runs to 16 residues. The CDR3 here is CASSRLAGERYNEQFF. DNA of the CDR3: TGCGCCAGCAGCCGATTAGCGGGAGAGAGATACAATGAGCAGTTCTTC.

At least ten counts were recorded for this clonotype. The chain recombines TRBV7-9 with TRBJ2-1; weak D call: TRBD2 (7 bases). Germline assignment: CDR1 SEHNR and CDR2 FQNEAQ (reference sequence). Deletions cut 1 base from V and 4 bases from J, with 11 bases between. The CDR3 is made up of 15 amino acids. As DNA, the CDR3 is TGTGCCAGCAGCTTAGACCGGGGGGCGTACAATGAGCAGTTCTTC. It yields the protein CASSLDRGAYNEQFF. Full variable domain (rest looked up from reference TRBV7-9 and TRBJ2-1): DTGVSQNPRHKITKRGQNVTFRCDPISEHNRLYWYRQTLGQGPEFLTYFQNEAQLEKSRLLSDRFSAERPKGSFSTLEIQRTEQGDSAMYLCASSLDRGAYNEQFFGPGTRLTVL.

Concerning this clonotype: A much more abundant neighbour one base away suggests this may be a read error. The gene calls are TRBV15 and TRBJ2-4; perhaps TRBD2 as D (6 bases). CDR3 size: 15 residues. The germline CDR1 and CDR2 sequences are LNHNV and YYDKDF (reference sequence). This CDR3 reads CAASRAGGPLWEQYF. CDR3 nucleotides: TGTGCCGCCAGCAGAGCCGGGGGTCCCCTCTGGGAGCAGTACTTC.

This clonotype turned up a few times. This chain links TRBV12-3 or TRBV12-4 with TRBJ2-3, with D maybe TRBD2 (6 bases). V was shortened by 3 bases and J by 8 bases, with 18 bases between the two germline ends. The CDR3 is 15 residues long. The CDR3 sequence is CASSLGGPRRGTQYF. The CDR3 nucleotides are TGTGCCAGCAGTTTGGGCGGCCCCCGGAGGGGTACGCAGTATTTT.

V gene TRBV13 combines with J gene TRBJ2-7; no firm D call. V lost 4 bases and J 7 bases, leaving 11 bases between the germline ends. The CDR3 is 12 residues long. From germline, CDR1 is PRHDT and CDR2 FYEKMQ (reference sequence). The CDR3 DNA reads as TGTGCCAGCAGCTACGCTAGGGATGAGCAGTACTTC. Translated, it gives CASSYARDEQYF.

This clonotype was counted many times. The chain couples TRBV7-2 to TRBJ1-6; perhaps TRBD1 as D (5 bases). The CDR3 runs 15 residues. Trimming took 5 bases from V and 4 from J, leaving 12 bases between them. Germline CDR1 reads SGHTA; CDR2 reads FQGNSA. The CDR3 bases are TGTGCCAGCAGCCCCCAGGGTGGATATAATTCACCCCTCCACTTT. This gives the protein CASSPQGGYNSPLHF.

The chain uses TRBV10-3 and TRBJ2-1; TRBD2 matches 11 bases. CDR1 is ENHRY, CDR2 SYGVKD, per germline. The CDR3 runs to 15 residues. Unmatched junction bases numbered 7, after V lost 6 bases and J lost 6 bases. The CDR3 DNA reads TGTGCCATCAGACCAACTAGCGGGGGTGCCAATGAGCAGTTCTTC. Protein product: CAIRPTSGGANEQFF.

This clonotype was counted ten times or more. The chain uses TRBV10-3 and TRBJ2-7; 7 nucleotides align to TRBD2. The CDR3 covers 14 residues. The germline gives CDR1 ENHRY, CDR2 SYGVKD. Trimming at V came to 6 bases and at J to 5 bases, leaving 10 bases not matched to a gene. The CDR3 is CAISGQAGTNEQYF. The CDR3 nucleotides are TGTGCCATCAGCGGCCAAGCGGGGACCAACGAGCAGTACTTC.

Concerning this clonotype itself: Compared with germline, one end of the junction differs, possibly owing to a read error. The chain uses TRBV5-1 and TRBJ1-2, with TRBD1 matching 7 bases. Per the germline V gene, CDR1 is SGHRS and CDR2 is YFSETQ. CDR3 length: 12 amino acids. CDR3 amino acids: CASSWGTVGCTF. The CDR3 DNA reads TGCGCCAGCAGCTGGGGGACAGTTGGCTGCACCTTC.

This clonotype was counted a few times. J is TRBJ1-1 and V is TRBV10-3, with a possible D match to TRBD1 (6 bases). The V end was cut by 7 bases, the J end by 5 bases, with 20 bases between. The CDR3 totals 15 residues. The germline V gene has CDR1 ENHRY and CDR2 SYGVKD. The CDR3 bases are TGTGCCATCACCCCGGACAGTTTGGGGAAAACTGAAGCTTTCTTT. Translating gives CAITPDSLGKTEAFF.

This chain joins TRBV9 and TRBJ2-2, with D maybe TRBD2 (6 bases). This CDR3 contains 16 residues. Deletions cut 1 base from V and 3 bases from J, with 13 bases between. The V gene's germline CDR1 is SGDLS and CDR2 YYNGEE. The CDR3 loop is CASSVRGTSDTGELFF. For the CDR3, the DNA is TGTGCCAGCAGCGTACGGGGGACTTCGGACACCGGGGAGCTGTTTTTT.

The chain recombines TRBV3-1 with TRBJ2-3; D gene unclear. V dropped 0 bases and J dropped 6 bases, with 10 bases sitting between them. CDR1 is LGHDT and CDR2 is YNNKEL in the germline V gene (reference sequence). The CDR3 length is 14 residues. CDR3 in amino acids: CASSQEGRSDTQYF. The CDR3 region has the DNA TGTGCCAGCAGCCAAGAAGGCAGGTCGGATACGCAGTATTTT.